The rows below give T cell receptor beta chains drawn from one sample of a study of post-analysis software for immune sequencing data. TCRdb recomputed calls from the PCR reads with MiXCR, one row per CDR3 protein. The table has 750,000 to 950,000 distinct CDR3 sequences, roughly 50% seen once; the top ten hold around 4.7%. Sequencing was carried out using blood. The source is a girl aged 5 to 17 with multiple sclerosis. Each CDR3 is given with its conserved first and last residue.

j_call cdr3_length v_call cdr3_aa
TRBJ2-1 14 TRBV12-3/TRBV12-4 CASSGLAGYNEQFF
TRBJ2-7 15 TRBV5-1 CASSLGPPASYEQYF
TRBJ2-1 12 TRBV29-1 CSVAQGRNEQFF
TRBJ2-1 18 TRBV4-3 CASSQEWRLAGLSGEQFF
TRBJ1-2 15 TRBV29-1 CSVEGPGGLNYGYTF
TRBJ1-2 17 TRBV4-1 CASSPTTGTIANYGYTF
TRBJ2-1 15 TRBV15 CATSREPSGVSEQFF
TRBJ1-1 14 TRBV19 CASSKGRANTEAFF
TRBJ1-2 16 TRBV4-3 CASSQGMAADYYGYTF
. 15 TRBV12-3/TRBV12-4 CASSEGTGRSYEQYF
TRBJ2-5 14 TRBV3-1 CASSHTGADETQYF
TRBJ2-7 15 TRBV2 CASSETGHPTYEQYF
TRBJ2-5 16 TRBV6-1 CASLSGRGSYEKTQYF
TRBJ2-3 15 TRBV20-1 CSARPGQGRTDTQYF
TRBJ2-3 14 TRBV24-1 CATSDFRESDTQYF
TRBJ2-5 14 TRBV10-3 CAIGPGTSVETQYF
TRBJ1-2 17 TRBV2 CASSSSPRQNPNYGYTF
TRBJ2-7 14 TRBV15 CATSKAGTVYEQYF
TRBJ2-1 15 TRBV29-1 CSVDGLVWEYNEQFF
TRBJ2-4 13 TRBV12-3/TRBV12-4 CASSRTGKNIQYF
TRBJ2-1 15 TRBV7-2 CASNLGVRSYNEQFF
TRBJ2-1 17 TRBV7-3 CASSLNGWLRDHNEQFF
. 13 TRBV12-3/TRBV12-4 CASSHRDAYEQYF
TRBJ1-2 14 TRBV7-9 CASSLPGESAGYTF
TRBJ2-5 14 TRBV20-1 CSARDVVVGETQYF
TRBJ2-4 14 TRBV12-3/TRBV12-4 CASTGQGRENIQYF
. 11 TRBV29-1 CSAEAGHEQYF
TRBJ2-3 18 TRBV6-5 CASSYSPGLAGVTDTQYF
TRBJ2-7 13 TRBV3-1 CASSQDPPYEQYF
TRBJ2-3 14 TRBV10-3 CAIRPGLATDTQYF
TRBJ2-5 16 TRBV6-1 CASSDGAGAVGETQYF
TRBJ1-2 15 TRBV6-5 CASTRGGNRNYGYTF
TRBJ2-7 17 TRBV10-3 CAISAQTSGALTYEQYF
TRBJ1-1 11 TRBV30 CAWSVWTEAFF
TRBJ1-1 13 TRBV6-1 CATGDRGDTEAFF
TRBJ1-1 15 TRBV7-9 CASSKAGGPNTEAFF
TRBJ1-2 13 TRBV28 CASSPGAGPGYTF
TRBJ1-1 15 TRBV4-3 CASSQDPGQGAEAFF
TRBJ2-7 16 TRBV5-1 CAGSSRLGRLYYEQYF
TRBJ1-5 12 TRBV20-1 CSAHRGNQPQHF
TRBJ2-7 12 TRBV10-2 CASSESSGEQYF
TRBJ2-7 14 TRBV29-1 CSVGRPGSLYEQYF
TRBJ2-1 15 TRBV6-5 CASSPSAGKLNEQFF
TRBJ2-1 16 TRBV7-3 CASSPRTSGGGDEQFF